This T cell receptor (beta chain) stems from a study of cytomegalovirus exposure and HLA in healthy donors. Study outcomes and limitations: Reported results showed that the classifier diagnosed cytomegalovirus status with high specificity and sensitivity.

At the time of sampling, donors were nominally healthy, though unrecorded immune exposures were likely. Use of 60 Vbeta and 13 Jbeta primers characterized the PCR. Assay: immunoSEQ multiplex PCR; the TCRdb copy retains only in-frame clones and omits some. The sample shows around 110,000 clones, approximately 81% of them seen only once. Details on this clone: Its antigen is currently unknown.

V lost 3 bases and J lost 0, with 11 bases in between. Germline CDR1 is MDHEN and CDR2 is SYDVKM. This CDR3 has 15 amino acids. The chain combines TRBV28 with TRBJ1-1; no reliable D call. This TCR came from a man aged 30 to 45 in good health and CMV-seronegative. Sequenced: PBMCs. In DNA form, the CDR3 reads TGTGCCAGCAGTTTGCTAGCCAGCATGAACACTGAAGCTTTCTTT. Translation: CASSLLASMNTEAFF.